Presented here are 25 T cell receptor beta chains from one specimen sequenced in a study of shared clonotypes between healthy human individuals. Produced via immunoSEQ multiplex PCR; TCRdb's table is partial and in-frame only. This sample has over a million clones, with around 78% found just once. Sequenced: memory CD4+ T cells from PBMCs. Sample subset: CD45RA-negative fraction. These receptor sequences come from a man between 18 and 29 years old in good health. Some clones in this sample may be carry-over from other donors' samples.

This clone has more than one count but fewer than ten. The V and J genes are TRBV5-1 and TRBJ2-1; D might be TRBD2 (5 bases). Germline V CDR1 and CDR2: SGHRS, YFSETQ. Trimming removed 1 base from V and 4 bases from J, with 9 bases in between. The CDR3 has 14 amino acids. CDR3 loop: CASSLTGVYNEQFF. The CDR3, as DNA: TGCGCCAGCAGCTTGACCGGGGTATACAATGAGCAGTTCTTC.

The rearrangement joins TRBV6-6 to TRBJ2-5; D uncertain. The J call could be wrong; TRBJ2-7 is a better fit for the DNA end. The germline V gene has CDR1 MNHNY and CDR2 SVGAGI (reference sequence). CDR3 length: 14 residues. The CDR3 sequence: CASSYRPVSYEQYF. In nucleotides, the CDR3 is TGTGCCAGCAGTTACCGCCCGGTCTCCTACGAGCAGTACTTC.

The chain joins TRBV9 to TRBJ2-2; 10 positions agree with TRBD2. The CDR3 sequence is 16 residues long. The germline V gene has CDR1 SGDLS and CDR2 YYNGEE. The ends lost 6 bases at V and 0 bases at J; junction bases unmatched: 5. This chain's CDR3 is CASTLLAGPNTGELFF. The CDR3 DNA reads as TGTGCCAGCACCCTACTAGCGGGACCGAACACCGGGGAGCTGTTTTTT.

The CDR3 protein is CASSEVGFGGYEQYF. The CDR3 bases are TGTGCCAGCAGTGAAGTTGGTTTTGGGGGCTACGAGCAGTACTTC. The chain recombines TRBV2 with TRBJ2-7, with D possibly being TRBD1 or TRBD2 (5 bases each). Trimming removed 1 base from V and 3 bases from J, with 13 bases in between. From germline, CDR1 is SNHLY and CDR2 FYNNEI. CDR3 length: 15 residues.

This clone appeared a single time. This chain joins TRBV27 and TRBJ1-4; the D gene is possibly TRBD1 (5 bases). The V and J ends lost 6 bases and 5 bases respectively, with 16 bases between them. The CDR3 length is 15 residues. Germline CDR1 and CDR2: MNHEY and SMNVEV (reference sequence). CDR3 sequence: CASSKTGGFNEKLFF. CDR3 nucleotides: TGTGCCAGCAGCAAGACCGGGGGTTTCAATGAAAAACTGTTTTTT. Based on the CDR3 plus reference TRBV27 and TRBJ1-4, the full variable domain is EAQVTQNPRYLITVTGKKLTVTCSQNMNHEYMSWYRQDPGLGLRQIYYSMNVEVTDKGDVPEGYKVSRKEKRNFPLILESPSPNQTSLYFCASSKTGGFNEKLFFGSGTQLSVL.

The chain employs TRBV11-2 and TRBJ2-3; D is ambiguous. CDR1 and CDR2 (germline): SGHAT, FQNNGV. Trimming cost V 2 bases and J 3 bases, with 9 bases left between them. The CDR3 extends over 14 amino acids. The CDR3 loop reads CASSLSIGTDTQYF. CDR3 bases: TGTGCCAGCAGCTTATCGATAGGGACAGATACGCAGTATTTT.

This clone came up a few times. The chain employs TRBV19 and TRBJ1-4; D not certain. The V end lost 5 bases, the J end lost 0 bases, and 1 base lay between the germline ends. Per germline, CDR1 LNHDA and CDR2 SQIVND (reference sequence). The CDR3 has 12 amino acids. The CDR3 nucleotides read TGTGCCAGTAGTGCAACTAATGAAAAACTGTTTTTT. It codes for CASSATNEKLFF.

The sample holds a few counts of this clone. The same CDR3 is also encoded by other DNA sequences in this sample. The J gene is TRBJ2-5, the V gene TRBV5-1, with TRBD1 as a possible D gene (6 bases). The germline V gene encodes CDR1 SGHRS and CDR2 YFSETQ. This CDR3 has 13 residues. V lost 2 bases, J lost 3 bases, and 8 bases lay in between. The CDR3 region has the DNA TGCGCCAGCAGCTTTTCAGGGGAAGAGACCCAGTACTTC. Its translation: CASSFSGEETQYF. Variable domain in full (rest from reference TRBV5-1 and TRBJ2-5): KAGVTQTPRYLIKTRGQQVTLSCSPISGHRSVSWYQQTPGQGLQFLFEYFSETQRNKGNFPGRFSGRQFSNSRSEMNVSTLELGDSALYLCASSFSGEETQYFGPGTRLLVL.

The DNA of the CDR3 is TGTGCCAGCAGCTCGGACGCGTGGACTGAAGCTTTCTTT. Its translation is CASSSDAWTEAFF. V is TRBV7-9 and J is TRBJ1-1; no firm D call. Germline CDR1 SEHNR, CDR2 FQNEAQ (reference sequence). Trimming pared 4 bases from V and 5 bases from J, leaving 11 bases between. The length of the CDR3 is 13 residues. Full variable domain (outside the CDR3, taken from reference TRBV7-9 and TRBJ1-1): DTGVSQNPRHKITKRGQNVTFRCDPISEHNRLYWYRQTLGQGPEFLTYFQNEAQLEKSRLLSDRFSAERPKGSFSTLEIQRTEQGDSAMYLCASSSDAWTEAFFGQGTRLTVV.

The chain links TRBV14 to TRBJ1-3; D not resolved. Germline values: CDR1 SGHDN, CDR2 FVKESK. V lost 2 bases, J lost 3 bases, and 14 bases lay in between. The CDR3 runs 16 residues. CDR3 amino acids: CASSQREILIGNTIYF. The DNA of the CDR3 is TGTGCCAGCAGCCAAAGGGAGATTCTTATTGGAAACACCATATATTTT.

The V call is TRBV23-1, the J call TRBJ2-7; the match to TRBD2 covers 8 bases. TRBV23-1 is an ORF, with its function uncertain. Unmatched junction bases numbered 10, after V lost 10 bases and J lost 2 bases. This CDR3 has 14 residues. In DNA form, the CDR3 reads TGCGCCAACCTGAGAGTAGCGGGAACCTACGAGCAGTACTTC. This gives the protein CANLRVAGTYEQYF.

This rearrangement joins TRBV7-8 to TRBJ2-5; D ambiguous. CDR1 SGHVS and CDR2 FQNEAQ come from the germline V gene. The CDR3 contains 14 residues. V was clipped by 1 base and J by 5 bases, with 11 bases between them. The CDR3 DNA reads TGTGCCAGCAGCTTAGGTGTGGGGTTGGAGACCCAGTACTTC. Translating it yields CASSLGVGLETQYF. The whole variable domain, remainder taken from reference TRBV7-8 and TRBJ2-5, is GAGVSQSPRYKVAKRGQDVALRCDPISGHVSLFWYQQALGQGPEFLTYFQNEAQLDKSGLPSDRFFAERPEGSVSTLKIQRTQQEDSAVYLCASSLGVGLETQYFGPGTRLLVL.

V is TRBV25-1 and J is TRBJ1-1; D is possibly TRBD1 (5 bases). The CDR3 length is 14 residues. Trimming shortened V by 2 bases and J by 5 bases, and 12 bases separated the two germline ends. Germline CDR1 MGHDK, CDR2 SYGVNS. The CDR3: CASSENAQGTEAFF. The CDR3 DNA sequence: TGTGCCAGCAGTGAAAACGCCCAGGGAACTGAAGCTTTCTTT.

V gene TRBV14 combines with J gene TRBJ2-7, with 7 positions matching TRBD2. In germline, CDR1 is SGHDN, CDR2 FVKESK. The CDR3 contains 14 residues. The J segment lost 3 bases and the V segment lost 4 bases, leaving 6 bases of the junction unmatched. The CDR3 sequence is CASSRGLSLYEQYF. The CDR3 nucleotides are TGTGCCAGCAGCCGGGGACTAAGCCTCTACGAGCAGTACTTC.

The CDR3 spells CASSQRMDTGELFF. The CDR3 DNA follows: TGTGCCAGCAGCCAACGGATGGACACCGGGGAGCTGTTTTTT. V usage is TRBV7-9 and J usage is TRBJ2-2; D ambiguous. There are 14 residues in the CDR3. Trimming removed 5 bases from V and 3 bases from J, with 10 bases in between. The germline gives CDR1 SEHNR, CDR2 FQNEAQ (reference sequence). Full variable domain (missing parts from reference TRBV7-9 and TRBJ2-2): DTGVSQNPRHKITKRGQNVTFRCDPISEHNRLYWYRQTLGQGPEFLTYFQNEAQLEKSRLLSDRFSAERPKGSFSTLEIQRTEQGDSAMYLCASSQRMDTGELFFGEGSRLTVL.

The CDR3 DNA reads as TGTGCCAGCGAGGTTGGGGGTAGTGGCTATGGCTACACCTTC. Translating it yields CASEVGGSGYGYTF. J is TRBJ1-2 and V is TRBV28, with D perhaps matching TRBD1 (5 bases). The V end was cut by 8 bases, the J end by 4 bases, with 17 bases between. The CDR3 contains 14 residues. CDR1 and CDR2 from the germline V gene are MDHEN and SYDVKM.

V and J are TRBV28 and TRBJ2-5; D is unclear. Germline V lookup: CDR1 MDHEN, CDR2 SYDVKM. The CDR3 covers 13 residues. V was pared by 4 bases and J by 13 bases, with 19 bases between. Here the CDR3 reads CASSSNQVLRSYF. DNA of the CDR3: TGTGCCAGCAGTTCAAATCAGGTCCTAAGGTCGTACTTC.

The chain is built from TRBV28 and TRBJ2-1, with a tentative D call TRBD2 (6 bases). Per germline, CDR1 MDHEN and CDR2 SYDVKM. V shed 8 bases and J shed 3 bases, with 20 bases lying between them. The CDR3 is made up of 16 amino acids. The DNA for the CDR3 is TGTGCCAGCCTCCCTCTTCGGGAGCTCCGCTACAATGAGCAGTTCTTC. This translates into CASLPLRELRYNEQFF.

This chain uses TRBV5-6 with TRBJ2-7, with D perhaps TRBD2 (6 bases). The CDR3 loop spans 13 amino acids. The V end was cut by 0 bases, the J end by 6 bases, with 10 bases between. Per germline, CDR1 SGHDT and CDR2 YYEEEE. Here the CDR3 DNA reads TGTGCCAGCAGCTTGGTAGGCGGGGTCGAGCAGTACTTC. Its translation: CASSLVGGVEQYF.

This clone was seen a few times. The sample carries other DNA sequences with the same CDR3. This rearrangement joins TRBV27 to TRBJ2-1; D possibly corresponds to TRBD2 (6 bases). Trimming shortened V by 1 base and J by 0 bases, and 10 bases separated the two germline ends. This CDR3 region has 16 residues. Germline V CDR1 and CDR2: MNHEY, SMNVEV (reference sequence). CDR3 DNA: TGTGCCAGCAGTTTATATCCTAGCGCCTCCTACAATGAGCAGTTCTTC. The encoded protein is CASSLYPSASYNEQFF.

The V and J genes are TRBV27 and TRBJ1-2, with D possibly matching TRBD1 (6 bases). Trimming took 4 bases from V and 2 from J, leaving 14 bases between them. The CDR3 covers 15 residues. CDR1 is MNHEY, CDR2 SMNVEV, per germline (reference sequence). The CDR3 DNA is TGTGCCAGCAGTTATCGGGGGCCCGAAAACTATGGCTACACCTTC. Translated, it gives CASSYRGPENYGYTF.

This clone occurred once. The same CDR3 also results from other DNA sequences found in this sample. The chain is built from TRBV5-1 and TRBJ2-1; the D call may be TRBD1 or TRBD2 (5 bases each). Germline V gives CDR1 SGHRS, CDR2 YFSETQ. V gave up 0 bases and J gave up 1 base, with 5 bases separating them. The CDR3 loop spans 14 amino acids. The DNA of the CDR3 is TGCGCCAGCAGCTTGGGGGGGTCCTACAATGAGCAGTTCTTC. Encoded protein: CASSLGGSYNEQFF.

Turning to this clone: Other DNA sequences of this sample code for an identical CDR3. The DNA for the CDR3 is TGCGCCAGCAGCTTGGAGGGAGGGGGCACAGATACGCAGTATTTT. This codes for CASSLEGGGTDTQYF. J is TRBJ2-3 and V is TRBV5-1; 7 bases fit TRBD2. The germline CDR1 and CDR2 sequences are SGHRS and YFSETQ. The CDR3 runs to 15 residues. With V trimmed by 0 bases and J by 1 base, 2 bases remained unmatched.

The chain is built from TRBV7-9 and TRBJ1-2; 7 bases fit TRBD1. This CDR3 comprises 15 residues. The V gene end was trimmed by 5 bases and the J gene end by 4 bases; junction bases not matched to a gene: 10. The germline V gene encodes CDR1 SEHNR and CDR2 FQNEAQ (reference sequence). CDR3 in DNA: TGTGCCAGCAGCGGTGGACAGGCGGCGATCTATGGCTACACCTTC. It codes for CASSGGQAAIYGYTF. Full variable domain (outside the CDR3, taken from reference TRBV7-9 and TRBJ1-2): DTGVSQNPRHKITKRGQNVTFRCDPISEHNRLYWYRQTLGQGPEFLTYFQNEAQLEKSRLLSDRFSAERPKGSFSTLEIQRTEQGDSAMYLCASSGGQAAIYGYTFGSGTRLTVV.

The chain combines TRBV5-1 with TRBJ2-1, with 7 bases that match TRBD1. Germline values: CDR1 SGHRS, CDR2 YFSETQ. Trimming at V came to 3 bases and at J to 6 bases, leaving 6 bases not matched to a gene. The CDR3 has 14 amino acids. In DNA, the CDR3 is TGCGCCAGCAGCTCCGGGACAGCCTTCAATGAGCAGTTCTTC. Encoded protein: CASSSGTAFNEQFF.